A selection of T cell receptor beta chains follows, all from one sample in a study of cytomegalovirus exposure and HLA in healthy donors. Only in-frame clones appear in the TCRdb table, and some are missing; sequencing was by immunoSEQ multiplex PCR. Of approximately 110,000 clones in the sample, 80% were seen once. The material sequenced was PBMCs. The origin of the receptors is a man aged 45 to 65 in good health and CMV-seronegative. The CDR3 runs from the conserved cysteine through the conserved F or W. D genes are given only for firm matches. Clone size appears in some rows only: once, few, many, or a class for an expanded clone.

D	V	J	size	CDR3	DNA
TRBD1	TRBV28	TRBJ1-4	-	CASSSTGERFEKLFF	TGTGCCAGCAGTTCAACAGGGGAACGATTTGAAAAACTGTTTTTT
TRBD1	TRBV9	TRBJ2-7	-	CASSVAGTGGPYEQYF	TGTGCCAGCAGCGTAGCGGGGACAGGGGGTCCCTACGAGCAGTACTTC
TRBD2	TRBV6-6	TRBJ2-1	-	CASSYSTSIIEFF	TGTGCCAGCAGTTACTCGACTAGCATTATCGAGTTCTTC
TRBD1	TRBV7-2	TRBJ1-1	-	CASRPLGTEAEAFF	TGTGCCAGCAGGCCCCTTGGGACAGAGGCTGAAGCTTTCTTT
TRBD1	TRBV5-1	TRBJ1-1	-	CASSFRDSEAFF	TGCGCCAGCAGCTTCCGGGACAGTGAAGCTTTCTTT
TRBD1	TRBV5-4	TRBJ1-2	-	CASSPEGRGKLYGYTF	TGTGCCAGCAGCCCGGAGGGCAGGGGGAAATTGTATGGCTACACCTTC
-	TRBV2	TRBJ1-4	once	CASSEGREYEKLFF	TGTGCCAGCAGTGAAGGCAGGGAATATGAAAAACTGTTTTTT
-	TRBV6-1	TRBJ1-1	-	CASNEFQGKGTEAFF	TGTGCCAGCAATGAATTTCAGGGAAAGGGCACTGAAGCTTTCTTT
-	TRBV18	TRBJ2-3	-	CASSPATDTQYF	TGTGCCAGCTCACCGGCCACAGATACGCAGTATTTT
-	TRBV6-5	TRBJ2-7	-	CASGDRLVYDEQYF	TGTGCCAGCGGAGACAGGCTTGTGTACGACGAGCAGTACTTC